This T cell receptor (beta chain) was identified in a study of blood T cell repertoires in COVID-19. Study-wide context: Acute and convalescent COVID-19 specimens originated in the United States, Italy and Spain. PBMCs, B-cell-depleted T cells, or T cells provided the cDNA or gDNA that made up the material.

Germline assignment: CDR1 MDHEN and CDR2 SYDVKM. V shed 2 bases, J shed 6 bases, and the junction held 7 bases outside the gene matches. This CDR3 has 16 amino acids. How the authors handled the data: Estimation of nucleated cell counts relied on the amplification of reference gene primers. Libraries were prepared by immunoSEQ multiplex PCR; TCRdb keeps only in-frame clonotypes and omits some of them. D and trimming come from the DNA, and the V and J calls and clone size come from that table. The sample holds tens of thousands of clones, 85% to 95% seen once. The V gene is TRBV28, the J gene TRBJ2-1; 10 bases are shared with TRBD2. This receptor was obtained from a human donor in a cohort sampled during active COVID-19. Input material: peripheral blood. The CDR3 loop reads CASSLVTSGLSNEQFF. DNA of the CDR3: TGTGCCAGCAGTTTAGTGACTAGCGGGCTGAGCAATGAGCAGTTCTTC.